This is a list of T cell receptor beta chains from one sample in a study of vaccination and CD4 T cells after COVID-19. No antigens are known for them. In TCRdb, the PCR reads were re-called with MiXCR into one record per CDR3 protein. The data contain some 11,000 distinct CDR3 sequences, 30% to 35% of them singletons. The source material was CD4+ T cells from blood, cultured in vitro. These receptors were taken from a human donor who had recovered from COVID-19. Both conserved end residues are part of each CDR3.

TRBV20-1 | CSASRDSLYGYTF
TRBV20-1 | CSLWRGSGYTF
TRBV7-2 | CASSSRRGWETQYF
TRBV19 | CASSRQGRVRNEQFF
TRBV5-6 | CASSLGSTGQGWREQYF
TRBV19 | CASSITGGLYTEAFF
TRBV7-9 | CASSSNMGHDTEAFF
TRBV6-1 | CASLPRWTEAFF
TRBV7-2 | CASSSTSGGYNQPQHF
TRBV7-8 | CASSFGMLGDTEAFF
TRBV19 | CASNGALNQPQHF
TRBV28 | CASRYRGLSSYEQYF
TRBV5-1 | CASSQTGVGANVLTF
TRBV7-8 | CASSLRTGGINSPLHF
TRBV28 | CASRRTGRNEKLFF
TRBV20-1 | CSASRLSNTEAFF
TRBV29-1 | CSALWDRSYGYTF
TRBV20-1 | CSAPSLAGVRTDTQYF
TRBV30 | CAWNLDRDYGYTF
TRBV6-5 | CASSFDRVIGYTF
TRBV7-9 | CASSLGGSNYGYTF
TRBV20-1 | CSAITPTGRGTEAFF
TRBV2 | CASSDVGAGTEAFF
TRBV28 | CASSSTAEGRGYTF
TRBV19 | CASNPDRGGNQPQHF
TRBV5-6 | CASSSTFGGSGSPEQYF
TRBV28 | CATHQQGSPLHF